This TCR beta chain was observed in a study of graft-versus-host responses after intestinal transplantation. About the study: Transplants given to recipients were multivisceral, liver-intestinal, or isolated intestinal. Recipients uniformly received anti-thymocyte globulin induction, followed by tacrolimus and steroids for 2 to 4 years.

Deletions cut 4 bases from V and 2 bases from J, with 12 bases between. This CDR3 contains 15 residues. Germline V gene lookup returns CDR1 GTSNPN and CDR2 SVGIG (reference sequence). Clones were sequenced by immunoSEQ multiplex PCR, and TCRdb holds only the in-frame ones, with some missing. The table records approximately 58,000 clones, around nine tenths of them present only once. The chain carries TRBV30 and TRBJ1-6; the D gene is possibly TRBD1 (5 bases). The receptor was derived from a human patient who received an intestinal transplant, so some T cells may come from the graft donor. This sample comprised PBMCs, obtained 26 days after transplant. In DNA, the CDR3 is TGTGCCTGGATGGGAGGGACCCCCTATAATTCACCCCTCCACTTT. Amino acid sequence: CAWMGGTPYNSPLHF.